This T cell receptor (beta chain) came from a study of cytomegalovirus exposure and HLA in healthy donors. Study information: T cells numbering around 190 million yielded some 110 million unique TCR beta sequences in an earlier analysis. Findings and caveats of the study: Productive status was seen about 90% or about 30% of the time for most TCR beta V segments in an earlier analysis.

Each donor was healthy, and each was a bone marrow donor. On this clone itself: Antigen unknown.

This CDR3 region has 13 residues. The V gene lost 5 bases and the J gene lost 5 bases, with 13 bases spanning the gap. CDR1 and CDR2 (germline): SGHNT, YENEEA. The PCR ran on 60 Vbeta and 13 Jbeta primers. The method was immunoSEQ multiplex PCR; TCRdb's version includes in-frame clones alone and lacks a portion of them. In the table there are 200,000 to 250,000 clones, around 89% of which are singletons. The rearrangement uses TRBV11-3 and TRBJ2-7; D perhaps matches TRBD2 (6 bases). The clonotype was recovered from a woman in her late teens or twenties in good health and CMV-seronegative. Input material: PBMCs. As DNA, the CDR3 is TGTGCCAGCAGCCCACGGGAGTGGGACGAGCAGTACTTC. Its translation is CASSPREWDEQYF.